A selection of T cell receptor beta chains follows, all from one sample in a study of OX40 agonist ivuxolimab in advanced cancers. TCRdb's table, derived via immunoSEQ multiplex PCR, lists solely in-frame clones and lacks some. The data contain about 79,000 clones, less than 95% of them singletons. The input for sequencing was CD4+ or CD8+ T cells sorted from blood, taken in a trial of the OX40 agonist ivuxolimab. These receptors all come from an adult with an advanced solid tumor such as melanoma, head and neck, liver or kidney cancer. Both conserved end residues are part of each CDR3. D genes are given only for firm matches. Clone size, where shown, is once, few, many, or a class for clones that have expanded.

DNA,CDR3,V,D,J,size
TGTGCCAGCACCATACCGATAGGGATCTCCTATGGCTACACCTTC,CASTIPIGISYGYTF,TRBV28,.,TRBJ1-2,.
TGTGCCAGCAGCTTAGAGCAGGCCGGGCTGGGGGGAAACACCATATATTTT,CASSLEQAGLGGNTIYF,TRBV7-2,.,TRBJ1-3,.
TGTGCCAGCAGCTACACCACGAACACCGGGGAGCTGTTTTTT,CASSYTTNTGELFF,TRBV13,.,TRBJ2-2,.
TGTGCCAGCAGTTCATGGACAGCAGATACGCAGTATTTT,CASSSWTADTQYF,TRBV6-5,.,TRBJ2-3,.
TGTGCCAGCAGCTTTGGACCCTACACAGATACGCAGTATTTT,CASSFGPYTDTQYF,TRBV7-3,.,TRBJ2-3,.
TGCGCCAGCAGCTTGGCGGGGGGGACGGAAGAAAAACTGTTTTTT,CASSLAGGTEEKLFF,TRBV5-1,.,TRBJ1-4,.
TGTGCCAGCAGTGTCTCTGAGGGCGATTATGGCTACACCTTC,CASSVSEGDYGYTF,TRBV2,.,TRBJ1-2,.
TGTGCCAGCAGCCACCTCGGCGGCGGTCGACCTAGCTCCTACGAGCAGTACTTC,CASSHLGGGRPSSYEQYF,TRBV4-2,.,TRBJ2-7,once
TGTGCCAGCAAGATCCGAACCAGAAGCGACACTGAAGCTTTCTTT,CASKIRTRSDTEAFF,TRBV6-4,.,TRBJ1-1,.
TGTGCCAGCAGTGCCCCAGGGGAGCTGTTTTTT,CASSAPGELFF,TRBV6-1,.,TRBJ2-2,.
TGCGCCAGCAGCCCCCGGGCCAACCAAGAGACCCAGTACTTC,CASSPRANQETQYF,TRBV5-1,.,TRBJ2-5,.
TGTGCCAGCAGTTACGGTGGGAGGAGTAATTCACCCCTCCACTTT,CASSYGGRSNSPLHF,TRBV6-5,.,TRBJ1-6,.
TGTGCCAGCAGCTTACGAGGGTTCAGCCGCCTACAGGAGAATAATTCACCCCTCCACTTT,CASSLRGFSRLQENNSPLHF,TRBV7-3,.,TRBJ1-6,.
TGTGCCAGCAGCTCCCAGGCGATCTATGGCTACACCTTC,CASSSQAIYGYTF,TRBV5-8,.,TRBJ1-2,.
TGTGCCAGCAGAAAAACAGGGAGGCCCAAAAACATTCAGTACTTC,CASRKTGRPKNIQYF,TRBV28,.,TRBJ2-4,few
TGTGCCAGCAACCCCTCCCAGGGCCCCACCTTGAACACCGGGGAGCTGTTTTTT,CASNPSQGPTLNTGELFF,TRBV6-7,.,TRBJ2-2,.
TGTGCCAGTGACAACTATAGCAATCAGCCCCAGCATTTT,CASDNYSNQPQHF,TRBV6-1,.,TRBJ1-5,.
TGTGCCAGCAGCCTGGCCGGGACAGGGTATGTAGAGACCCAGTACTTC,CASSLAGTGYVETQYF,TRBV5-6,TRBD1,TRBJ2-5,.
TGTGCCAGTAGTATAACAGGGGGCCAGGGTGAAAAACTGTTTTTT,CASSITGGQGEKLFF,TRBV19,TRBD1,TRBJ1-4,once
TGTGCCAGCAGTGTCTCGGGGGGGCCCGATACGCAGTATTTT,CASSVSGGPDTQYF,TRBV2,TRBD2,TRBJ2-3,.
TGTGCCAGCAGCCCTCCCGACAGGGGCCGTGGCTACACCTTC,CASSPPDRGRGYTF,TRBV5-4,TRBD1,TRBJ1-2,.
TGTGCCAGCAGCCCTCGTGGCCGACTCCTAGATAACTATGGCTACACCTTC,CASSPRGRLLDNYGYTF,TRBV11-1,.,TRBJ1-2,.
TGTGCCAGCAGCGTAGAGGGCGACACTAGCACAGATACGCAGTATTTT,CASSVEGDTSTDTQYF,TRBV9,.,TRBJ2-3,.
TGTGCCAGCAGTGAGGTGACTGGACAGAGTAATGAAAAACTGTTTTTT,CASSEVTGQSNEKLFF,TRBV2,.,TRBJ1-4,.
TGTGCTTCCCTTTCGGCGGGCTATGGCTACACCTTC,CASLSAGYGYTF,TRBV18,.,TRBJ1-2,.
TGTGCCAGCAGCGTAGCTTTACAGGCGAGCCTTAACTATGGCTACACCTTC,CASSVALQASLNYGYTF,TRBV9,.,TRBJ1-2,.
TGTGCCAGCAGTCACGGACAGGGGGGCGAAAAACTGTTTTTT,CASSHGQGGEKLFF,TRBV6-5,TRBD1,TRBJ1-4,.
TGTGCCAGCAGGTCCGGCGGCCCCTATGGCTACACCTTC,CASRSGGPYGYTF,TRBV6-5,.,TRBJ1-2,.
TGTGCCAGCAGCTCCGGACCCGGGAACTATGGCTACACCTTC,CASSSGPGNYGYTF,TRBV5-8,.,TRBJ1-2,once
TGTGCCTGGACCTTTTCCAGACTCGGCGAGCAGTACTTC,CAWTFSRLGEQYF,TRBV30,.,TRBJ2-7,.
TGTGCCAGCAGCTCCATGACTGTGGGGGACACTGAAGCTTTCTTT,CASSSMTVGDTEAFF,TRBV7-9,.,TRBJ1-1,.
TGCGCCAGCAGCTTGACTAGCGGCCTACAAGAGACCCAGTACTTC,CASSLTSGLQETQYF,TRBV5-1,TRBD2,TRBJ2-5,.
TGTGCCAGCAGTTTATATCGTCGGAATTCACCCCTCCACTTT,CASSLYRRNSPLHF,TRBV28,.,TRBJ1-6,.
TGTGCCAGCAGCTTGGGAGACAGGGATGGAGAGACCCAGTACTTC,CASSLGDRDGETQYF,TRBV7-9,TRBD1,TRBJ2-5,.
TGTGCCAGCAGCTTCCGGGGAGAGCGTCAGCCCCAGCATTTT,CASSFRGERQPQHF,TRBV5-6,.,TRBJ1-5,.
TGTGCCAGCAGCCGAGACCGGGACAGTACCTACGAGCAGTACTTC,CASSRDRDSTYEQYF,TRBV7-9,TRBD1,TRBJ2-7,.
TGTGCCTGGGCAGGACAGGGGGACTATGGCTACACCTTC,CAWAGQGDYGYTF,TRBV30,TRBD1,TRBJ1-2,.
TGTGCCAGCAGTGAATCGCCAAGCTCACCCCTCCACTTT,CASSESPSSPLHF,TRBV6-1,.,TRBJ1-6,.
TGCGCCAGCAGCCAAGGGGGGATAGCCAAAAACATTCAGTACTTC,CASSQGGIAKNIQYF,TRBV4-1,.,TRBJ2-4,.
TGTGCCACCAGCAGAGATCACAATCAGCCCCAGCATTTT,CATSRDHNQPQHF,TRBV15,.,TRBJ1-5,few
TGTGCCAGCAGCGAAAAGACTACCGGCTTGGATACGCAGTATTTT,CASSEKTTGLDTQYF,TRBV5-4,.,TRBJ2-3,.
TGTGCCTGGAGTGCTCAGCGGTTAAGCTCCTACAATGAGCAGTTCTTC,CAWSAQRLSSYNEQFF,TRBV30,.,TRBJ2-1,.
TGTGCCAGCAGCTTAACACCCCAGGCAGGGGGCGTGCGTTGGACTGAAGCTTTCTTT,CASSLTPQAGGVRWTEAFF,TRBV7-9,TRBD1,TRBJ1-1,.
TGCGCCAGCAGCTTGGTCGGGAGAGAGACCCAGTACTTC,CASSLVGRETQYF,TRBV5-1,.,TRBJ2-5,.
TGTGCCAGCAGGAAACGGACAGGGGACACAGATACGCAGTATTTT,CASRKRTGDTDTQYF,TRBV2,TRBD1,TRBJ2-3,.
TGTGCCAGCTCCAGGGAACAGGTCGAAGGGGCCAACGTCCTGACTTTC,CASSREQVEGANVLTF,TRBV18,.,TRBJ2-6,.
TGTGCCAGCCATGACAGGGGCAATTCACCCCTCCACTTT,CASHDRGNSPLHF,TRBV19,TRBD1,TRBJ1-6,.
TGTGCCAGTAGTATCTGGCAGATCAATAAAAACATTCAGTACTTC,CASSIWQINKNIQYF,TRBV19,.,TRBJ2-4,.
TGCAGTGCTAGAGTCCGGGACAGGCCTTTCTTT,CSARVRDRPFF,TRBV20-1,TRBD1,TRBJ1-1,.
TGTGCCAGCAGTGAAGCGGGCCAGCCATATAGCAATCAGCCCCAGCATTTT,CASSEAGQPYSNQPQHF,TRBV2,.,TRBJ1-5,.
TGTGCCAGCAGCTTGGTGCCCGAATCTCTGTCGCCCCTCCACTTT,CASSLVPESLSPLHF,TRBV5-5,.,TRBJ1-6,.
TGTGCCAGCTCACCACCGGGACTAGCAACGCAAGAGACCCAGTACTTC,CASSPPGLATQETQYF,TRBV18,TRBD2,TRBJ2-5,.
TGTGCCAGCAGCTTAGGTGCACTATCTGGGGCCAACGTCCTGACTTTC,CASSLGALSGANVLTF,TRBV11-2,.,TRBJ2-6,.
TGCGCCAGCAGCTTGGATGATGTGGGAGATACGCAGTATTTT,CASSLDDVGDTQYF,TRBV5-1,.,TRBJ2-3,.
TGTGCCAGCAGTTCGGGACTAGCGGGGAACGAGCAGTTCTTC,CASSSGLAGNEQFF,TRBV6-1,TRBD2,TRBJ2-1,.